This T cell receptor (beta chain) derives from a study of blood T cell repertoires in COVID-19. The germline gives CDR1 SNHLY, CDR2 FYNNEI. The CDR3 has 13 residues. Trimming left V 0 bases short and J 4 bases short, with 7 bases between. Original data processing: Counts of nucleated cells, estimated from reference gene primer amplification, were obtained. Generated by immunoSEQ multiplex PCR, the TCRdb table keeps only in-frame clones and is missing some. V and J calls and clone size are as listed in that table; D and trimming were resolved from the DNA. The data show roughly 390,000 clones, 70% to 90% seen once.

Sequenced: peripheral blood. This TCR was sampled from a woman aged 25 to 39 with COVID-19, enrolled during active disease. The chain recombines TRBV2 with TRBJ2-7; D possibly corresponds to TRBD1 (5 bases). CDR3 in amino acids: CASSEAGAYEQYF. The CDR3 DNA reads TGTGCCAGCAGTGAAGCAGGGGCTTACGAGCAGTACTTC.